This entry lists 14 T cell receptor beta chains sequenced from one sample in a study of regulatory T cells in long-lasting Graves disease. The time point here: newly diagnosed GD, antithyroid drugs for less than 3 months. Generation of the TCR library employed RNA extracted from PBMCs. According to the study, TCR beta libraries were built with iRepertoire HTBI primers and CDR3-region Arm-PCR. TCRdb ran MiXCR on the multiplex PCR reads and lists one entry per CDR3 protein. The table lists approximately 230,000 distinct CDR3 sequences, about 16% of them singletons. The sample here was peripheral blood mononuclear cells (PBMCs), taken at new diagnosis, from a patient treated with antithyroid drugs. The receptors come from a female donor with Graves disease.

This clonotype is a singleton in its sample. This may come from a read error, since a much larger clone is one base off. The gene calls are TRBV6-2 or TRBV6-3 and TRBJ2-2; D perhaps matches TRBD1 (6 bases). The CDR3 covers 15 residues. The germline CDR1 and CDR2 sequences are MNHEY and SVGEGT. The CDR3 loop reads CDSSYLQGGTGELFF. The CDR3 nucleotides read TGTGACAGCAGTTATTTACAGGGTGGGACCGGGGAGCTGTTTTTT.

This sequence joins TRBV5-1 and TRBJ1-3; D is perhaps TRBD1 (5 bases). This CDR3 spans 17 amino acids. V lost 5 bases and J 0 bases, leaving 18 bases between the germline ends. CDR1 and CDR2 from the germline V gene are SGHRS and YFSETQ. The CDR3 nucleotides are TGCGCCAGCAGACAGGCCCCCGCACTCAGCTCTGGAAACACCATATATTTT. This codes for CASRQAPALSSGNTIYF. The full variable domain, rest sourced from reference TRBV5-1 and TRBJ1-3, is KAGVTQTPRYLIKTRGQQVTLSCSPISGHRSVSWYQQTPGQGLQFLFEYFSETQRNKGNFPGRFSGRQFSNSRSEMNVSTLELGDSALYLCASRQAPALSSGNTIYFGEGSWLTVV.

The CDR3 region is CASSGAGTGKAEAFF. The CDR3 nucleotides read TGTGCCAGCAGCGGTGCCGGGACAGGGAAGGCTGAAGCTTTCTTT. The chain is built from TRBV9 and TRBJ1-1; 9 nucleotides match TRBD1. Germline V gene data show CDR1 as SGDLS and CDR2 as YYNGEE. This CDR3 is 15 amino acids long. Trimming cost V 3 bases and J 6 bases; bases outside gene matches: 9.

V is TRBV28 and J is TRBJ2-6, with D possibly TRBD1 on 5 matching bases. The CDR3 is made up of 15 amino acids. CDR1 is MDHEN and CDR2 is SYDVKM in the germline V gene. Between the trimmed V and J ends, which lost 10 bases and 0 bases, there was a span of 13 bases. The CDR3 DNA follows: TGTGCCACCCTAACGACAGCCTCTGGGGCCAACGTCCTGACTTTC. Translating gives CATLTTASGANVLTF.

This clonotype was seen a handful of times. This may stem from a read error, because a much larger clone lies one nucleotide away. This rearrangement joins TRBV25-1 to TRBJ2-5; tentative D call: TRBD1 (6 bases). The V and J ends lost 2 bases and 1 base respectively, with 8 bases between them. Looked up from germline, CDR1 is MGHDK and CDR2 is SYGVNS. The CDR3 covers 14 residues. The CDR3 spells CASSERTAQETQYF. The CDR3 DNA follows: TGTGCCAGCAGTGAACGGACAGCCCAAGAGACCCAGTACTTC.

This clonotype was found many times. The J gene is TRBJ1-2, the V gene TRBV18; D is possibly TRBD1 (5 bases). Trimming took off 4 bases at V and 4 bases at J, with 16 bases between the two ends. The germline gives CDR1 KGHSH, CDR2 LQKENI. The CDR3 extends over 15 amino acids. The CDR3 sequence: CASSLDSRPSYGYTF. The CDR3 DNA sequence: TGTGCCAGCTCACTTGACAGCAGGCCTAGCTATGGCTACACCTTC. The complete variable domain, with remaining parts taken from reference TRBV18 and TRBJ1-2, reads NAGVMQNPRHLVRRRGQEARLRCSPMKGHSHVYWYRQLPEEGLKFMVYLQKENIIDESGMPKERFSAEFPKEGPSILRIQQVVRGDSAAYFCASSLDSRPSYGYTFGSGTRLTVV.

The V call is TRBV6-2 or TRBV6-3, the J call TRBJ2-3; 11 bases are shared with TRBD1. Germline trimming cut 5 bases from V and 5 bases from J; bases unmatched to any gene: 9. Germline values: CDR1 MNHEY, CDR2 SVGEGT. This CDR3 is 16 amino acids long. CDR3 in DNA: TGTGCCAGCAGTCCCGTTGGACAGGGGGCTGAAGATACGCAGTATTTT. The encoded protein is CASSPVGQGAEDTQYF.

This clonotype occurred many times. This rearrangement joins TRBV27 to TRBJ1-4; 8 bases align to TRBD1. CDR1 MNHEY and CDR2 SMNVEV come from the germline V gene (reference sequence). V lost 1 base, J lost 5 bases, and 3 bases stayed unmatched. This CDR3 spans 15 amino acids. The CDR3 loop reads CASSLWGQENEKLFF. CDR3 sequence (DNA): TGTGCCAGCAGTTTATGGGGACAGGAAAATGAAAAACTGTTTTTT.

This clonotype was detected ten times or more. This chain uses TRBV19 with TRBJ1-1; weak D call: TRBD1 (5 bases). Per the germline V gene, CDR1 is LNHDA and CDR2 is SQIVND (reference sequence). The CDR3 has 12 amino acids. Deletions cut 6 bases from V and 4 bases from J, with 9 bases between. The CDR3 DNA is TGTGCCAGTAGAAGGGGTGGCACTGAAGCTTTCTTT. This sequence encodes CASRRGGTEAFF.

This clonotype was picked up many times. The chain recombines TRBV10-3 with TRBJ2-1, with 14 bases aligning to TRBD2. The CDR3 has 17 residues. With V trimmed by 6 bases and J by 0 bases, 4 bases remained unmatched. Per germline, CDR1 ENHRY and CDR2 SYGVKD. The CDR3 here is CAISGLAGGSSYNEQFF. CDR3 bases: TGTGCCATCAGCGGACTAGCGGGAGGTTCCTCCTACAATGAGCAGTTCTTC.

In the case of this clonotype: A much larger clone sits a single nucleotide away, making a read error possible. The genes are TRBV19 and TRBJ2-7; D is ambiguous. Germline lookup yields CDR1 LNHDA and CDR2 SQIVND (reference sequence). The CDR3 runs to 14 residues. The V and J ends lost 5 bases and 1 base respectively, with 12 bases between them. CDR3 sequence reads: CASSPTARSYEQYF. The CDR3 DNA follows: TGTGCCAGTAGTCCAACGGCGAGATCCTACGAGCAGTACTTC.

The table lists this clonotype with many counts. The V call is TRBV10-3, the J call TRBJ1-1; 8 bases line up with TRBD1. Germline loops: CDR1 ENHRY, CDR2 SYGVKD. V was clipped by 4 bases and J by 6 bases; unmatched bases: 4. The CDR3 has 13 residues. CDR3 residues: CAISVRQGSEAFF. CDR3 coding DNA: TGTGCCATCAGTGTTAGACAGGGGTCTGAAGCTTTCTTT.

There are many counts of this clonotype. The chain is built from TRBV30 and TRBJ1-2, with a possible D match to TRBD1 (5 bases). Trimming removed 8 bases from V and 4 bases from J, with 14 bases in between. The germline V gene has CDR1 GTSNPN and CDR2 SVGIG (reference sequence). The CDR3 has 12 residues. CDR3: CASSGGGYGYTF. For the CDR3, the DNA is TGTGCCAGCTCCGGGGGAGGCTATGGCTACACCTTC. The whole variable domain, remainder taken from reference TRBV30 and TRBJ1-2, is SQTIHQWPATLVQPVGSPLSLECTVEGTSNPNLYWYRQAAGRGLQLLFYSVGIGQISSEVPQNLSASRPQDRQFILSSKKLLLSDSGFYLCASSGGGYGYTFGSGTRLTVV.

This clonotype was seen repeatedly, ten times or more. This sequence joins TRBV24-1 and TRBJ2-3; 11 bases are a match to TRBD2. The CDR3 spans 16 residues. Germline V gene data show CDR1 as KGHDR and CDR2 as SFDVKD. Unmatched junction bases numbered 5, after V lost 3 bases and J lost 4 bases. CDR3 bases: TGTGCCACCAGTGATCCTAGCGGGAGGTGGGCAGATACGCAGTATTTT. Translating gives CATSDPSGRWADTQYF.